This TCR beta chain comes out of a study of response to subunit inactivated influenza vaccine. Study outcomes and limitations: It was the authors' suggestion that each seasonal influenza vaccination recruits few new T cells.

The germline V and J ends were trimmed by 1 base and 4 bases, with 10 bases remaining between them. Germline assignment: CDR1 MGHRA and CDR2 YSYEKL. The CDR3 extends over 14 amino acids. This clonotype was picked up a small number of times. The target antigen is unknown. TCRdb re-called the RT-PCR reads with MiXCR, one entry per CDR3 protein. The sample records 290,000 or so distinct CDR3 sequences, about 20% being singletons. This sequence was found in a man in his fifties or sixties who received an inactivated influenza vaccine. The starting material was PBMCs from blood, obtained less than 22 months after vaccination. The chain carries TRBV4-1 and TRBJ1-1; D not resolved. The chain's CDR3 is CASSQVPSSTEAFF. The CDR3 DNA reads TGCGCCAGCAGCCAAGTCCCGTCAAGCACTGAAGCTTTCTTT.